This T cell receptor (beta chain) originates from a study of response to subunit inactivated influenza vaccine. Study-level findings and limits: The authors suggested that few new T cells are recruited per seasonal influenza vaccination.

TCRdb independently ran MiXCR on the RT-PCR reads; one entry per CDR3 protein. Of about 190,000 distinct CDR3 sequences in the sample, 13% to 15% were seen once. Of note for this clonotype: Its antigen remains unknown.

The receptor comes from a man aged 50-59 years who received an inactivated influenza vaccine. The sequences come from CD8+ T cells sorted from PBMCs, collected 4 to 6 days after vaccination.

The CDR3 nucleotides read TGCGCCAGCAGCTTAGGCCGGCACACCGGGGAGCTGTTTTTT. Encoded protein: CASSLGRHTGELFF. The rearrangement links TRBV5-1 to TRBJ2-2, with D unclear. Germline CDR1 reads SGHRS; CDR2 reads YFSETQ. Trimming removed 2 bases from V and 3 bases from J, with 8 bases in between. This CDR3 is built from 14 residues.